The clone carrying this T cell receptor beta chain appeared a few times. Its cognate antigen is unknown. Germline assignment: CDR1 SGHTA and CDR2 FQGNSA. V lost 5 bases, J lost 8 bases, and 5 bases stayed unmatched. This CDR3 spans 13 amino acids. The entry originates in a study of blood T cells in healthy people across ages. Whenever a sample was processed, at least 6 million PBMCs were isolated. Study-wide points: It was not known whether donors were CMV positive (a possible confounder of expanded clonotype changes).

Together with a sample-barcoded 5' primer, a J-beta primer mix was included in a second PCR lasting about 7 to 12 cycles. TCRdb reanalysed the 5' RACE reads using MiXCR and keeps one entry per CDR3 protein. Of over 1,500,000 distinct CDR3 sequences in the sample, 40% to 55% were seen once. The chain employs TRBV7-2 and TRBJ2-4; 8 nucleotides align to TRBD1. The sample comprised blood. This sequence was found in a woman in her forties in good health. CDR3 coding DNA: TGTGCCAGCAGCGACGGACAGGGTGACATTCAGTACTTC. It specifies CASSDGQGDIQYF.